Each of the 25 T cell receptor beta chains below was sequenced from the same sample in a study of cytomegalovirus exposure and HLA in healthy donors. PCR was performed using 60 Vbeta and 13 Jbeta primers. Only in-frame clones appear in the TCRdb table, and some are missing; sequencing was by immunoSEQ multiplex PCR. Among about 140,000 clones listed, about 75% were seen once. Sequencing input: PBMCs. Receptor source: a woman in her 30s in good health and CMV-seronegative.

Turning to this clone: The junction does not match germline at one end; this may be a read error. V gene TRBV9 combines with J gene TRBJ2-3; TRBD1 agrees at 7 bases. Germline V CDR1 and CDR2: SGDLS, YYNGEE. CDR3 length: 16 residues. The CDR3 reads CASSLGATGWADTRYF. The CDR3 DNA is TGTGCCAGCAGCCTAGGGGCGACAGGGTGGGCAGATACGCGGTATTTT.

The chain employs TRBV11-3 and TRBJ2-1; tentative D call: TRBD2 (5 bases). Trimming stripped 2 bases from V and 0 bases from J, with 11 bases between. The CDR3 loop spans 16 amino acids. CDR1 and CDR2 from the germline V gene are SGHNT and YENEEA. The CDR3 region is CASSLLTGSSYNEQFF. In DNA form, the CDR3 reads TGTGCCAGCAGCTTATTAACGGGGAGCTCCTACAATGAGCAGTTCTTC.

This clone turned up a few times. V gene TRBV7-2 combines with J gene TRBJ2-7; TRBD1 aligns across 7 bases. Germline values: CDR1 SGHTA, CDR2 FQGNSA. Trimming took 5 bases from V and 7 from J; bases not matched to a gene: 23. CDR3 size: 18 residues. Here the CDR3 DNA reads TGTGCCAGCAGCGAAAGGGCTTGGACAGGTGCCCCTTTAGGAGAGCAGTACGTC. Translated, it gives CASSERAWTGAPLGEQYV.

A few counts support this clone. The chain joins TRBV28 to TRBJ2-3; possible D gene TRBD2, 6 bases. Looked up from germline, CDR1 is MDHEN and CDR2 is SYDVKM. Trimming stripped 10 bases from V and 2 bases from J, with 19 bases between. The CDR3 extends over 15 amino acids. The DNA for the CDR3 is TGTGCCATCGCCCCAGGCTCGGGAGACACAGATACGCAGTATTTT. Translated: CAIAPGSGDTDTQYF.

V and J are TRBV2 and TRBJ2-7; 11 positions agree with TRBD1. Trimming took 4 bases from V and 0 from J; bases not matched to a gene: 11. CDR3 length equals 18 residues. CDR1 is SNHLY, CDR2 FYNNEI, per germline. CDR3 coding DNA: TGTGCCAGCAGTGTAGACGGGACAGGGGGTTCTGGCTCCTACGAGCAGTACGTC. It specifies CASSVDGTGGSGSYEQYV.

The J gene is TRBJ1-5, the V gene TRBV28, with 11 bases matching TRBD1. The ends lost 1 base at V and 6 bases at J; junction bases unmatched: 8. Germline-derived CDR1 and CDR2 are MDHEN and SYDVKM. The CDR3 is made up of 17 amino acids. The CDR3 DNA sequence: TGTGCCAGCAGTTTATTGTCCGGGACAGGGGGTGGTCAGCCCCAGCATTTT. Protein: CASSLLSGTGGGQPQHF. Drawing the rest from reference TRBV28 and TRBJ1-5, the complete variable domain is DVKVTQSSRYLVKRTGEKVFLECVQDMDHENMFWYRQDPGLGLRLIYFSYDVKMKEKGDIPEGYSVSREKKERFSLILESASTNQTSMYLCASSLLSGTGGGQPQHFGDGTRLSIL.

The gene calls are TRBV5-6 and TRBJ1-6, with a tentative D call TRBD1 (5 bases). Deletions cut 2 bases from V and 7 bases from J, with 10 bases between. In germline, CDR1 is SGHDT, CDR2 YYEEEE. This CDR3 comprises 14 residues. The CDR3 DNA follows: TGTGCCAGCAGCTTAGAAAGGGGAAATTCACCCCTCCACTTT. Encoded protein: CASSLERGNSPLHF.

The genes are TRBV19 and TRBJ2-2; D uncertain. V shed 5 bases and J shed 0 bases, with 7 bases lying between them. Germline V gene data show CDR1 as LNHDA and CDR2 as SQIVND (reference sequence). The CDR3 spans 14 residues. This chain's CDR3 is CASSAAANTGELFF. The CDR3 DNA follows: TGTGCCAGTAGTGCCGCGGCGAACACCGGGGAGCTGTTTTTT.

This chain joins TRBV19 and TRBJ1-1; D may be TRBD1 (5 bases). This CDR3 contains 17 residues. V lost 8 bases to trimming and J lost 7 bases, with 29 bases between them. Germline lookup yields CDR1 LNHDA and CDR2 SQIVND (reference sequence). This CDR3 is CASSGSRVVLEVGEAFF. Written as DNA, the CDR3 is TGTGCCAGTTCTGGTAGCAGGGTGGTCCTGGAAGTCGGTGAAGCTTTCTTT.

Only a few counts were recorded for this clone. This rearrangement joins TRBV9 to TRBJ2-3, with D possibly TRBD1 on 5 matching bases. The CDR3 sequence is 16 residues long. The V end lost 0 bases, the J end lost 0 bases, and 11 bases lay between the germline ends. From germline, CDR1 is SGDLS and CDR2 YYNGEE. The CDR3 reads CASSVGQKPSTDTQYF. The CDR3 DNA follows: TGTGCCAGCAGCGTAGGACAGAAACCTAGCACAGATACGCAGTATTTT.

This clone was seen a few times. The chain employs TRBV7-2 and TRBJ2-1, with TRBD1 identical over 7 bases. J lost 2 bases, V lost 3 bases, and 7 bases had no gene match. Germline CDR1 SGHTA, CDR2 FQGNSA. The CDR3 has 16 amino acids. The CDR3: CASSFDGRGTYNEQFF. The DNA of the CDR3 is TGTGCCAGCAGCTTCGACGGCAGGGGGACCTACAATGAGCAGTTCTTC.

This clone was counted a few times. The chain joins TRBV11-2 to TRBJ2-5, with D possibly being TRBD2 (5 bases). Germline V gene data show CDR1 as SGHAT and CDR2 as FQNNGV. The CDR3 spans 15 residues. Trimming took 5 bases from V and 8 from J, leaving 21 bases between them. This CDR3 reads CASSLEAGGPPTQYF. The CDR3 nucleotides read TGTGCCAGCAGCCTCGAGGCCGGAGGACCCCCTACCCAGTACTTC.

This clone has more than one count but fewer than ten. CDR3 in DNA: TGTGCCAGCAGTGGCCCGGCGGGGGGCCCCATTGGAAACACCATATATTTT. It translates to CASSGPAGGPIGNTIYF. This chain uses TRBV6-1 with TRBJ1-3; TRBD1 is a possible D gene (6 bases). Germline loops: CDR1 MNHNS, CDR2 SASEGT. This CDR3 is built from 17 residues. Trimming left V 4 bases short and J 3 bases short, with 19 bases between.

This chain joins TRBV7-9 and TRBJ2-3; TRBD1 aligns across 8 bases. The CDR3 spans 16 residues. V was pared by 5 bases and J by 1 base, with 8 bases of the junction left unmatched. The germline gives CDR1 SEHNR, CDR2 FQNEAQ (reference sequence). The CDR3 nucleotides read TGTGCCAGCAGCCATTGGACAGGGCCTGGCACAGATACGCAGTATTTT. Translated: CASSHWTGPGTDTQYF.

In this sample, this clone turned up a few times. The CDR3 loop is CASSEFSLAQEQFF. CDR3 bases: TGTGCCAGCAGTGAATTCTCACTAGCGCAGGAGCAGTTCTTC. The chain employs TRBV25-1 and TRBJ2-1, with 7 bases lining up with TRBD2. The CDR3 contains 14 residues. CDR1 MGHDK and CDR2 SYGVNS come from the germline V gene. V lost 1 base, J lost 10 bases, and 7 bases stayed unmatched.

The J gene is TRBJ1-2, the V gene TRBV7-9, with D possibly matching TRBD1 (5 bases). This CDR3 has 13 amino acids. Germline V gene data show CDR1 as SEHNR and CDR2 as FQNEAQ (reference sequence). Trimming cost V 8 bases and J 7 bases, with 17 bases left between them. CDR3 residues: CASAPPGNLGYTF. CDR3 in DNA: TGTGCCAGCGCCCCTCCAGGGAACCTTGGCTACACCTTC.

In this sample, this clone turned up a few times. The genes are TRBV2 and TRBJ2-1, with TRBD1 matching 7 bases. After removal of 5 bases from V and 8 bases from J, the junction contained 3 bases not matched to a gene. The CDR3 consists of 12 residues. Germline values: CDR1 SNHLY, CDR2 FYNNEI. The CDR3 loop is CASSNRGDEQFF. CDR3 in DNA: TGTGCCAGCAGTAACAGGGGAGATGAGCAGTTCTTC.

V and J are TRBV30 and TRBJ2-5, with TRBD1 identical over 7 bases. The J call may be faulty, since TRBJ2-7 better matches the DNA end. Germline loops: CDR1 GTSNPN, CDR2 SVGIG (reference sequence). The CDR3 totals 12 residues. This CDR3 is CAWRRDSYEQYF. For the CDR3, the DNA is TGTGCCTGGAGACGGGACAGTTACGAGCAGTACTTC.

The chain couples TRBV28 to TRBJ2-3; 14 bases map to TRBD2. The trim removed 4 bases at V and 2 bases at J, leaving 11 bases unmatched. Germline V CDR1 and CDR2: MDHEN, SYDVKM. The CDR3 has 19 amino acids. CDR3 protein: CASSYRGLAGAPTTDTQYF. DNA for the CDR3: TGTGCCAGCAGTTACCGGGGACTAGCGGGGGCCCCAACCACAGATACGCAGTATTTT.

This chain uses TRBV5-1 with TRBJ1-1; 9 bases agree with TRBD1. Per the germline V gene, CDR1 is SGHRS and CDR2 is YFSETQ. With 0 bases clipped from V and 6 bases from J, the junction kept 6 bases outside the gene matches. CDR3 length equals 15 residues. The CDR3 sequence is CASSLAFGDRAEAFF. CDR3 DNA sequence: TGCGCCAGCAGCTTGGCCTTCGGGGACAGGGCTGAAGCTTTCTTT. Full variable domain (remainder filled in from reference TRBV5-1 and TRBJ1-1): KAGVTQTPRYLIKTRGQQVTLSCSPISGHRSVSWYQQTPGQGLQFLFEYFSETQRNKGNFPGRFSGRQFSNSRSEMNVSTLELGDSALYLCASSLAFGDRAEAFFGQGTRLTVV.

The gene calls are TRBV14 and TRBJ2-7; 10 bases map to TRBD2. CDR1 and CDR2 from the germline V gene are SGHDN and FVKESK. The CDR3 spans 18 residues. V lost 0 bases to trimming and J lost 2 bases; unmatched junction nucleotides: 10. This chain's CDR3 is CASSQEGCLAGVTYEQYF. The CDR3 bases are TGTGCCAGCAGCCAAGAGGGGTGCCTAGCGGGAGTTACCTACGAGCAGTACTTC.

This clone has more than one count but fewer than ten. The chain carries TRBV27 and TRBJ2-3; D is unresolved. CDR1 is MNHEY and CDR2 is SMNVEV in the germline V gene (reference sequence). With 1 base removed from V and 2 bases from J, the gap between germline ends came to 10 bases. The CDR3 consists of 15 residues. The CDR3 protein is CASSLYGPNTDTQYF. In nucleotides, the CDR3 is TGTGCCAGCAGTTTATATGGGCCAAACACAGATACGCAGTATTTT.

The rearrangement links TRBV19 to TRBJ2-3; 8 nucleotides line up with TRBD2. The CDR3 consists of 16 residues. V shed 3 bases and J 3 bases; nucleotides not matched to a gene: 8. Germline values: CDR1 LNHDA, CDR2 SQIVND (reference sequence). The CDR3 DNA sequence: TGTGCCAGTAGTATGATGGCGGGAGGTGAGACAGATACGCAGTATTTT. This sequence encodes CASSMMAGGETDTQYF.

The chain recombines TRBV6-5 with TRBJ2-1; possibly TRBD1 for D (6 bases). This CDR3 has 15 residues. Trimming took off 6 bases at V and 5 bases at J, with 17 bases between the two ends. CDR1 MNHEY and CDR2 SVGAGI come from the germline V gene. The chain's CDR3 is CASRPVAGANNEQFF. The CDR3 DNA is TGTGCCAGCAGGCCCGTAGCAGGGGCAAACAATGAGCAGTTCTTC.

The gene calls are TRBV28 and TRBJ2-3, with TRBD2 as a possible D gene (6 bases). V was cut by 9 bases and J by 4 bases, with 14 bases left in between. In germline, CDR1 is MDHEN, CDR2 SYDVKM. The CDR3 spans 13 residues. The chain's CDR3 is CASRLSGADTQYF. Written as DNA, the CDR3 is TGTGCCAGTCGATTGTCGGGGGCAGATACGCAGTATTTT.